This T cell receptor beta chain was recovered during a study of cytomegalovirus exposure and HLA in healthy donors. Regarding the study as a whole: Analysis was carried out at a later point, and it linked a missense DCLRE1C variant to TCR beta V- and J-gene trimming. Reported performance of the classifier showed diagnosis of cytomegalovirus status with high specificity and sensitivity.

Trimming left V 4 bases short and J 2 bases short, with 11 bases between. Looked up from germline, CDR1 is GTSNPN and CDR2 is SVGIG (reference sequence). The CDR3 has 13 amino acids. The PCR employed 60 Vbeta primers together with 13 Jbeta primers. Clones were read by immunoSEQ multiplex PCR, and TCRdb kept only the in-frame ones, dropping some. The sample gives about 150,000 clones, 77% of which show up once; 1.2% to 1.5% is in the top ten. With regard to this clone: Its antigen is not known.

V gene TRBV30 combines with J gene TRBJ2-5, with D unclear. Sequenced: PBMCs. This receptor was taken from a woman between 25 and 40 years old in good health and CMV-seropositive. CDR3 bases: TGTGCCTGGACTGGAGCTCTTCAAGAGACCCAGTACTTC. This sequence encodes CAWTGALQETQYF. The complete variable domain, with remaining parts taken from reference TRBV30 and TRBJ2-5, reads SQTIHQWPATLVQPVGSPLSLECTVEGTSNPNLYWYRQAAGRGLQLLFYSVGIGQISSEVPQNLSASRPQDRQFILSSKKLLLSDSGFYLCAWTGALQETQYFGPGTRLLVL.